These 2 T cell receptor beta chains were all obtained from the same sample, sequenced in a study of T cell repertoires in cytomegalovirus infection. Which antigens these TCRs recognize remains unknown. TCRdb called the reads again in MiXCR, with one record for every CDR3 protein. The data show 650,000 to 900,000 distinct CDR3 sequences, roughly 28% seen once. The sample here was cultured CD8+ T cells from PBMCs, taken from culture after CMV antigen stimulation. The source is a human donor in good health (CMV status not recorded). Some clones in this sample may be carry-over from other donors' samples.

The gene calls are TRBV7-9 and TRBJ1-1; TRBD1 might be the D (6 bases). CDR3 length: 15 residues. Trimming left V 5 bases short and J 1 base short, with 14 bases between. Germline CDR1 SEHNR, CDR2 FQNEAQ (reference sequence). The CDR3 protein is CASSIGQFSNTEAFF. The CDR3 DNA reads TGTGCCAGCAGCATTGGACAGTTCTCGAACACTGAAGCTTTCTTT. Complete variable domain (other parts from reference TRBV7-9 and TRBJ1-1): DTGVSQNPRHKITKRGQNVTFRCDPISEHNRLYWYRQTLGQGPEFLTYFQNEAQLEKSRLLSDRFSAERPKGSFSTLEIQRTEQGDSAMYLCASSIGQFSNTEAFFGQGTRLTVV.

Comments on this clonotype: This may be a read error, as it is one base from a much larger clone. V gene TRBV7-4 combines with J gene TRBJ1-1, with D possibly matching TRBD1 (5 bases). V dropped 5 bases and J dropped 4 bases, with 17 bases sitting between them. From germline, CDR1 is SGHVT and CDR2 SQSDAQ. This CDR3 has 15 amino acids. For the CDR3, the DNA is TGTGCCAGCAGCGGGTGGCGGGAGAGGGGCACTGAAGCTTTCTTT. Its translation is CASSGWRERGTEAFF.